This passage covers 27 T cell receptor beta chains from one sample sequenced in a study of identical twins. TCRdb re-called the 5' RACE reads through MiXCR, storing one row per CDR3 protein. The repertoire consists of approximately 630,000 distinct CDR3 sequences, with about 7% occurring once and the leading ten covering around 1.6%. Another study also made use of these data, one on yellow fever vaccine responses in identical twins.

Sequenced: PBMCs. The receptors were sampled from a woman younger than 35 in good health.

The chain carries TRBV7-9 and TRBJ1-3; D is uncertain. The V gene's germline CDR1 is SEHNR and CDR2 FQNEAQ (reference sequence). There are 17 residues in the CDR3. V was pared by 1 base and J by 0 bases, with 13 bases between. The CDR3 spells CASSLETTGLSGNTIYF. The CDR3 DNA reads as TGTGCCAGCAGCTTAGAGACGACGGGTCTCTCTGGAAACACCATATATTTT.

This clonotype was counted at least ten times. The J gene is TRBJ2-7, the V gene TRBV4-1, with D possibly being TRBD1 or TRBD2 (5 bases each). V was clipped by 0 bases and J by 5 bases, with 17 bases between them. This CDR3 region has 16 residues. Germline loops: CDR1 MGHRA, CDR2 YSYEKL. CDR3 sequence reads: CASSQDLGVILHEQYF. CDR3 DNA: TGCGCCAGCAGCCAAGATTTGGGGGTGATCTTACACGAGCAGTACTTC.

At least ten counts were recorded for this clonotype. The chain has TRBV5-1 and TRBJ1-2, with D possibly being TRBD1 (5 bases). Germline CDR1 SGHRS, CDR2 YFSETQ. CDR3 size: 14 residues. Deletions cut 0 bases from V and 8 bases from J, with 14 bases between. This CDR3 is CASSLDGQGRGYTF. The CDR3 DNA reads TGCGCCAGCAGCTTGGATGGCCAGGGTCGGGGCTACACCTTC.

CDR3: CASRKAEGTLRTDTQYF. In DNA, the CDR3 is TGTGCCAGCAGAAAGGCGGAAGGAACACTTCGGACAGATACGCAGTATTTT. This chain links TRBV11-2 with TRBJ2-3; D is ambiguous. Between the trimmed V and J ends, which lost 6 bases and 3 bases, there was a span of 22 bases. CDR3 length: 17 residues. The germline CDR1 and CDR2 sequences are SGHAT and FQNNGV.

CDR3 DNA sequence: TGCAGTGCCATCGGCTCCGGGACTAGGAAGCCGAGCTCCTACAATGAGCAGTTCTTC. The encoded protein is CSAIGSGTRKPSSYNEQFF. The chain combines TRBV20-1 with TRBJ2-1; 8 nucleotides align to TRBD2. The CDR3 is made up of 19 amino acids. V shed 6 bases, J shed 0 bases, and the junction held 19 bases outside the gene matches. Looked up from germline, CDR1 is DFQATT and CDR2 is SNEGSKA (reference sequence).

As regards this clonotype: At one boundary the junction diverges from the germline segment, which might be a read error. The chain links TRBV12-3 or TRBV12-4 to TRBJ2-3, with D possibly TRBD2 on 6 matching bases. The CDR3 is 18 amino acids. The CDR3 DNA reads as TGTGCCTGCAGTTTAATCGTCCGGGGGTTAGCGCCCACAGTTACGCAGTATTTT. Protein sequence: CACSLIVRGLAPTVTQYF.

In this sample, this clonotype turned up many times. The chain employs TRBV6-1 and TRBJ2-3; 14 bases line up with TRBD2. Trimming at V came to 9 bases and at J to 2 bases, leaving 10 bases not matched to a gene. There are 17 residues in the CDR3. Germline CDR1 and CDR2: MNHNS and SASEGT. For the CDR3, the DNA is TGTGCCAGTGCCCGGACTAGCGGGAGGCTTTACACAGATACGCAGTATTTT. It specifies CASARTSGRLYTDTQYF.

This clonotype has only a few counts. The chain joins TRBV29-1 to TRBJ2-1, with 8 bases aligning to TRBD2. Looked up from germline, CDR1 is SQVTM and CDR2 is ANQGSEA. The CDR3 has 19 amino acids. V shed 2 bases and J 5 bases; nucleotides not matched to a gene: 20. The DNA for the CDR3 is TGCAGCGTTGAAATACGATCCCCCCGCCGGGGGGGGCCACACAATGAGCAGTTCTTC. It yields the protein CSVEIRSPRRGGPHNEQFF.

V usage is TRBV19 and J usage is TRBJ1-4; D may be TRBD1 (6 bases). V was pared by 7 bases and J by 7 bases, with 16 bases between. The CDR3 is 14 residues long. Germline-derived CDR1 and CDR2 are LNHDA and SQIVND (reference sequence). CDR3 loop: CASTMSRGGEKLFF. The DNA for the CDR3 is TGTGCCAGTACCATGAGCAGGGGAGGTGAAAAACTGTTTTTT.

This chain uses TRBV11-2 with TRBJ1-1; maybe TRBD1 (5 bases). The length of the CDR3 is 15 residues. Germline-derived CDR1 and CDR2 are SGHAT and FQNNGV. V dropped 4 bases and J dropped 0 bases, with 12 bases sitting between them. This CDR3 reads CASSYETVMNTEAFF. In DNA, the CDR3 is TGTGCCAGCAGCTACGAGACAGTCATGAACACTGAAGCTTTCTTT.

This clonotype appeared a few times. The V and J genes are TRBV20-1 and TRBJ2-5, with 9 bases matching TRBD2. V trimming: 5 bases; J trimming: 5 bases; junction bases outside the gene matches: 9. Germline loops: CDR1 DFQATT, CDR2 SNEGSKA (reference sequence). The CDR3 consists of 14 residues. The CDR3 spells CSALPWRGGETQYF. CDR3 coding DNA: TGCAGTGCTCTTCCCTGGCGGGGGGGGGAGACCCAGTACTTC.

This clonotype was observed a handful of times. The CDR3 DNA reads as TGCGCCAGCAGCTTGGCCAGGGCGGGTAGCTCCTACAATGAGCAGTTCTTC. Amino acids: CASSLARAGSSYNEQFF. The chain couples TRBV5-1 to TRBJ2-1, with D perhaps being TRBD1 or TRBD2 (5 bases each). The CDR3 is 17 residues long. Germline V gene data show CDR1 as SGHRS and CDR2 as YFSETQ. V lost 0 bases and J lost 0, with 13 bases in between.

This clonotype occurred many times. This chain joins TRBV5-1 and TRBJ2-1; no firm D call. Germline V gene sequence: CDR1 SGHRS, CDR2 YFSETQ. The V end lost 0 bases, the J end lost 8 bases, and 9 bases lay between the germline ends. The CDR3 extends over 13 amino acids. Here the CDR3 reads CASSLAVRDEQFF. CDR3 nucleotides: TGCGCCAGCAGCTTGGCCGTAAGAGATGAGCAGTTCTTC.

The chain has TRBV2 and TRBJ2-4; D might be TRBD2 (5 bases). The V gene's germline CDR1 is SNHLY and CDR2 FYNNEI. Trimming removed 4 bases at V and 0 bases at J, with 16 bases between. The CDR3 length is 17 residues. The CDR3: CASSVWVGDLAKNIQYF. The CDR3 nucleotides are TGTGCCAGCAGTGTATGGGTGGGAGACCTAGCCAAAAACATTCAGTACTTC.

This clonotype was counted at least ten times. J is TRBJ2-1 and V is TRBV24-1; 11 bases are a match to TRBD2. The V gene end was trimmed by 3 bases and the J gene end by 4 bases; junction bases not matched to a gene: 7. CDR1 is KGHDR and CDR2 is SFDVKD in the germline V gene. The CDR3 consists of 17 residues. In DNA, the CDR3 is TGTGCCACCAGTGATCCGGGACTAGCGGATCGATACAATGAGCAGTTCTTC. Residues: CATSDPGLADRYNEQFF.

The V and J genes are TRBV3-1 and TRBJ2-7; D is uncertain. V lost 1 base and J lost 6, with 13 bases in between. CDR3 size: 14 residues. Germline CDR1 reads LGHDT; CDR2 reads YNNKEL (reference sequence). CDR3 nucleotides: TGTGCCAGCAGCCAAGGGCTGCTCGGTTCCGAGCAGTACGTC. It yields the protein CASSQGLLGSEQYV.

This clonotype was seen at least ten times. The CDR3 here is CASSPRDRGYEQYV. The CDR3 nucleotides read TGTGCCAGCAGCCCCCGGGACAGGGGATACGAGCAGTACGTC. This chain uses TRBV6-1 with TRBJ2-7, with 10 bases matching TRBD1. Germline V gene lookup returns CDR1 MNHNS and CDR2 SASEGT. V was clipped by 6 bases and J by 4 bases; unmatched bases: 6. CDR3 length equals 14 residues.

This clonotype has a handful of counts. V gene TRBV4-1 combines with J gene TRBJ2-3, with TRBD2 matching 13 bases. The length of the CDR3 is 15 residues. Trimming at V came to 4 bases and at J to 7 bases, leaving 5 bases not matched to a gene. Germline CDR1 reads MGHRA; CDR2 reads YSYEKL. CDR3 sequence reads: CASSPRGTSGNTQYF. The CDR3, as DNA: TGCGCCAGCAGCCCGAGGGGGACTAGCGGGAATACGCAGTATTTT.

In DNA form, the CDR3 reads TGTGCCATCAGTGAGAGGAACTACGAGCAGTACTTC. Amino acids: CAISERNYEQYF. This chain uses TRBV10-3 with TRBJ2-7; D is unclear. In germline, CDR1 is ENHRY, CDR2 SYGVKD. The V gene lost 2 bases and the J gene lost 3 bases, with 5 bases spanning the gap. This CDR3 spans 12 amino acids.

The chain's CDR3 is CASSLEPSGLLSYNEQFF. CDR3 bases: TGCGCCAGCAGCTTGGAGCCTAGCGGGTTACTCTCCTACAATGAGCAGTTCTTC. This chain links TRBV5-1 with TRBJ2-1; 8 nucleotides line up with TRBD2. Germline V lookup: CDR1 SGHRS, CDR2 YFSETQ. The length of the CDR3 is 18 residues. The V and J ends lost 0 bases and 0 bases, in that order; junction bases with no gene match: 8. Complete variable domain (other parts from reference TRBV5-1 and TRBJ2-1): KAGVTQTPRYLIKTRGQQVTLSCSPISGHRSVSWYQQTPGQGLQFLFEYFSETQRNKGNFPGRFSGRQFSNSRSEMNVSTLELGDSALYLCASSLEPSGLLSYNEQFFGPGTRLTVL.

The chain combines TRBV3-1 with TRBJ1-1; the D gene is possibly TRBD1 (5 bases). Germline CDR1 LGHDT, CDR2 YNNKEL (reference sequence). Trimming removed 1 base at V and 5 bases at J, with 14 bases between. CDR3 size: 15 residues. The CDR3 spells CASSQGLQAETEAFF. The CDR3 nucleotides are TGTGCCAGCAGCCAAGGCCTACAGGCAGAGACTGAAGCTTTCTTT.

This clonotype was found a few times. This chain joins TRBV7-9 and TRBJ1-3; D might be TRBD1 (6 bases). V was trimmed by 5 bases and J by 0 bases, leaving 14 bases between them. The V gene's germline CDR1 is SEHNR and CDR2 FQNEAQ (reference sequence). This CDR3 has 16 amino acids. The CDR3 reads CASSPNRDFSGNTIYF. The CDR3 DNA sequence: TGTGCCAGCAGCCCTAACAGGGATTTCTCTGGAAACACCATATATTTT.

This sequence joins TRBV7-9 and TRBJ2-2; D call uncertain. The CDR3 length is 13 residues. V lost 5 bases to trimming and J lost 4 bases, with 8 bases between them. The germline CDR1 and CDR2 sequences are SEHNR and FQNEAQ (reference sequence). Here the CDR3 DNA reads TGTGCCAGCAGCCCATCTGTCACCGGGGAGCTGTTTTTT. Its protein is CASSPSVTGELFF.

This clonotype was seen at least ten times. The CDR3 loop reads CASSPLYSIPAREQYF. The DNA for the CDR3 is TGTGCCAGCAGCCCCCTCTATTCAATCCCCGCACGCGAGCAGTACTTC. This chain connects TRBV7-2 to TRBJ2-7; D is undetermined. This CDR3 region has 16 residues. V was pared by 5 bases and J by 6 bases, with 23 bases between. Germline V lookup: CDR1 SGHTA, CDR2 FQGNSA.

This clonotype was found many times. V and J are TRBV4-1 and TRBJ1-1; D is ambiguous. Germline CDR1 is MGHRA and CDR2 is YSYEKL. CDR3 length: 15 residues. Trimming took 4 bases from V and 4 from J, leaving 16 bases between them. CDR3 in amino acids: CASSLEGRPSTEAFF. CDR3 nucleotides: TGCGCCAGCAGCCTAGAGGGCAGGCCGAGCACTGAAGCTTTCTTT.

This chain uses TRBV5-4 with TRBJ2-4; D is undetermined. The CDR3 spans 13 residues. V lost 2 bases and J 7 bases, leaving 10 bases between the germline ends. Germline loops: CDR1 SGHNT, CDR2 YYREEE (reference sequence). The CDR3 DNA follows: TGTGCCAGCAGCTTAGACCAGGTGAACATTCAGTACTTC. Amino acids: CASSLDQVNIQYF.

This clonotype came up a few times. This chain links TRBV5-1 with TRBJ2-7, with D perhaps matching TRBD2 (6 bases). V lost 5 bases to trimming and J lost 7 bases, with 16 bases between them. This CDR3 has 13 residues. CDR1 and CDR2 from the germline V gene are SGHRS and YFSETQ. CDR3 residues: CASSPRGSWEQYF. In DNA form, the CDR3 reads TGCGCCAGCAGTCCCCGGGGGTCTTGGGAGCAGTACTTC.